This is a list of T cell receptor beta chains from one sample in a study of blood T cell repertoires in COVID-19. Measured with immunoSEQ multiplex PCR; TCRdb has only the in-frame clones, and not every one. The data hold fewer than 120,000 clones, with less than 85% observed a single time. The sequenced sample was peripheral blood. These receptor sequences come from a woman aged 80 or over with acute or convalescent COVID-19. Each CDR3 is given with its conserved first and last residue. The D gene is left open where the match is weak. The size field is filled for only some rows; it gives once, few, many or a size class.

size	J	D	V	DNA	CDR3
-	TRBJ2-3	-	TRBV7-9	TGTGCCAGCAGCCTAGTTGGGGCGGGGGATACGCAGTATTTT	CASSLVGAGDTQYF
-	TRBJ2-2	TRBD1	TRBV18	TGTGCCAGCTCAGGACAGGAGAACACCGGGGAGCTGTTTTTT	CASSGQENTGELFF
-	TRBJ1-3	-	TRBV3-1/TRBV3-2	TGTGCCAGCAGCCAAGATCGGGGGGTGTTGGGAAACACCATATATTTT	CASSQDRGVLGNTIYF
-	TRBJ2-4	-	TRBV30	TGTGCCTGGAGTGGGTCTAGCAACATTCAGTACTTC	CAWSGSSNIQYF
-	TRBJ2-7	TRBD2	TRBV6-5	TGTGCCAGCAGTTCCGGGACTAGGTACGAGCAGTACTTC	CASSSGTRYEQYF
-	TRBJ1-1	-	TRBV6-2/TRBV6-3	TGTGCCAGCGGTTCCCTTCTCACAGGGAACACTGAAGCTTTCTTT	CASGSLLTGNTEAFF
once	TRBJ2-1	TRBD2	TRBV3-1/TRBV3-2	TGTGCCAGCAGCCAAGAAGGATTTATAGCGGGAACCTCCTACAATGAGCAGTTCTTC	CASSQEGFIAGTSYNEQFF
-	TRBJ1-2	TRBD1	TRBV5-1	TGCGCCAGCAGCTTGGATTCAGGGGGCCTCTATGGCTACACCTTC	CASSLDSGGLYGYTF
-	TRBJ1-6	-	TRBV11-2	TGTGCCAGCAGCTTATTCGGAGCCTATAATTCACCCCTCCACTTT	CASSLFGAYNSPLHF
few	TRBJ1-2	-	TRBV7-2	TGTGCCAGCAGCCCACAGGGTCACTATGGCTACACCTTC	CASSPQGHYGYTF
-	TRBJ1-6	TRBD1	TRBV10-1	TGCGCCAGAGGGGGACAGTTAAATTCACCCCTCCACTTT	CARGGQLNSPLHF
-	TRBJ2-3	-	TRBV3-1/TRBV3-2	TGTGCCAGCAGCCAAGCCCTCCCAGGGACTGGTACAGATACGCAGTATTTT	CASSQALPGTGTDTQYF
-	TRBJ2-5	TRBD1	TRBV6-6	TGTGCCAGCAGTTATTTGGGACAGGGCGAGACCCAGTACTTC	CASSYLGQGETQYF
-	TRBJ1-2	TRBD1	TRBV6-6	TGTGCCAGCAATCACCGGGACAGTCCCTACACCTTC	CASNHRDSPYTF
-	TRBJ1-1	-	TRBV5-4	TGTGCCAGCAGCTGGATGCCAACGGGGGAAGCTTTCTTT	CASSWMPTGEAFF
-	TRBJ1-2	-	TRBV5-5	TGTGCCAGCAGCTTGGAACGGGGGGCGCGCCCCCACACCTTC	CASSLERGARPHTF
-	TRBJ2-5	-	TRBV6-2/TRBV6-3	TGTGCCAGCAGTTACGATAGGCGACAATCGTACCAAGAGACCCAGTACTTC	CASSYDRRQSYQETQYF
-	TRBJ2-3	TRBD2	TRBV7-9	TGTGCCAGCAGCTTAGGGGGGACTATGGCAGATACGCAGTATTTT	CASSLGGTMADTQYF
-	TRBJ1-1	TRBD1	TRBV6-5	TGTGCCAGCAGTCCGGGACAGGCGAGGAGCACTGAAGCTTTCTTT	CASSPGQARSTEAFF
-	TRBJ2-7	-	TRBV28	TGTGCCAGCAGCCGACAAAAGCAGTACTTC	CASSRQKQYF
-	TRBJ1-3	-	TRBV28	TGTGCCAGCAGTCCAGGGGAGTCTGGAAACACCATATATTTT	CASSPGESGNTIYF
-	TRBJ1-6	-	TRBV2	TGTGCCAGCAGCCGCGACAGCATTGTATCACCCCTCCACTTT	CASSRDSIVSPLHF
-	TRBJ2-7	TRBD2	TRBV28	TGTGCCAGCAGTTTTGAACTAGCGGGAGGCTTCTCCTACGAGCAGTACTTC	CASSFELAGGFSYEQYF
-	TRBJ1-1	TRBD1	TRBV2	TGTGCCAACAAACCAGGACAGGGGAGGGCTGAAGCTTTCTTT	CANKPGQGRAEAFF
-	TRBJ2-7	-	TRBV11-3	TGTGCCAGCAGCTTAGGAGTCCGTATCTACGAGCAGTACTTC	CASSLGVRIYEQYF
-	TRBJ2-3	TRBD2	TRBV19	TGTGCCAGTAGTATGGGGACTAGCGGGAGAAGGGGAGATACGCAGTATTTT	CASSMGTSGRRGDTQYF
-	TRBJ2-3	-	TRBV6-6	TGTGCCAGCAGTTACTCTGGCAGGGCCACAGATACGCAGTATTTT	CASSYSGRATDTQYF
few	TRBJ2-6	-	TRBV3-1/TRBV3-2	TGTGCCAGCAGCCAAGATCGGGTGGCTGGGGCCAACGTCCTGACTTTC	CASSQDRVAGANVLTF
-	TRBJ2-7	-	TRBV6-5	TGTGCCAGCAGTTACGGGGCCTCCCCTCCCTACGAGCAGTACTTC	CASSYGASPPYEQYF
-	TRBJ2-3	-	TRBV28	TGTGCCAGCAGACTCCGATCCCCACAGGTTAGCACAGATACGCAGTATTTT	CASRLRSPQVSTDTQYF
-	TRBJ2-1	-	TRBV28	TGTGCCAGCAGTTTCAAGACCTTATTGGGGCGGAGCTCCTACAATGAGCAGTTCTTC	CASSFKTLLGRSSYNEQFF
once	TRBJ1-3	-	TRBV9	TGTGCCAGCAGCGTAGCGGCAGGCTCCTCTGGAAACACCATATATTTT	CASSVAAGSSGNTIYF
-	TRBJ2-3	TRBD2	TRBV7-3	TGTGCCAGCAGCTTACGCGGGGGGGCTACAGATACGCAGTATTTT	CASSLRGGATDTQYF
-	TRBJ1-5	-	TRBV28	TGTGCCAGCAGTTTCCCGTCGGAGGGTAGTATATTGGAAGGCAATCAGCCCCAGCATTTT	CASSFPSEGSILEGNQPQHF
-	TRBJ2-7	TRBD2	TRBV19	TGTGCCAGTAAGTTGGCGGGAGGGCCGAATTACGAGCAGTACTTC	CASKLAGGPNYEQYF
once	TRBJ1-1	-	TRBV5-1	TGCGCCAGCAGCCCCCGGGAGGGATTCACTGAAGCTTTCTTT	CASSPREGFTEAFF
-	TRBJ1-2	-	TRBV6-5	TGTGCCAGCAGTTTACAGGGACGCTCCACCTTC	CASSLQGRSTF
-	TRBJ2-1	TRBD1	TRBV2	TGTGCCAGCAGTGGAGGACAGGGGGCGAGGGACAATGAGCAGTTCTTC	CASSGGQGARDNEQFF
once	TRBJ2-7	TRBD2	TRBV2	TGTGCCAGCAGTGCCCATCCGGGGGGCGAGCAGTACTTC	CASSAHPGGEQYF
-	TRBJ1-4	-	TRBV6-5	TGTGCCAGCAGTTATCGGGGGGGAACAACTAATGAAAAACTGTTTTTT	CASSYRGGTTNEKLFF